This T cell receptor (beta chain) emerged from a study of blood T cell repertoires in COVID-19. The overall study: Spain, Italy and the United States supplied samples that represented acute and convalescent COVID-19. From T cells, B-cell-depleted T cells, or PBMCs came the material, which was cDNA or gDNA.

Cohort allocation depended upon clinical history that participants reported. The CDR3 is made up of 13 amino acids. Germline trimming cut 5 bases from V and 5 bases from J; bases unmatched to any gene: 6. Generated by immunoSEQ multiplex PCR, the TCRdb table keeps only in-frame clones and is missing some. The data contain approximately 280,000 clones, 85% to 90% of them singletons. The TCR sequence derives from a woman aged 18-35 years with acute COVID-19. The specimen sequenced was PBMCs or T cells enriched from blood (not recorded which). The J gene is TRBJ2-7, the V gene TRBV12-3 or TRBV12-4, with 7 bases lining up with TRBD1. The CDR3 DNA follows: TGTGCCAGCAGTCCAGACAGGGCCCACGAGCAGTACTTC. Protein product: CASSPDRAHEQYF.